These 9 T cell receptor beta chains were all obtained from the same sample, sequenced in a study of T cell responses to AZD1222 COVID-19 vaccine. The protocol was immunoSEQ multiplex PCR, while the TCRdb copy is restricted to in-frame clones and leaves out a portion. The profile shows under 150,000 clones, under 95% of them singletons. The sample in question was peripheral blood, obtained on day 0 of AZD1222 vaccination. The receptors stem from an adult in good health.

This sequence joins TRBV28 and TRBJ2-1; possible D gene TRBD1, 6 bases. This CDR3 region has 13 residues. Germline values: CDR1 MDHEN, CDR2 SYDVKM. The V gene lost 2 bases and the J gene lost 13 bases, with 15 bases spanning the gap. CDR3 in amino acids: CASSLLTQGPQFF. CDR3 nucleotides: TGTGCCAGCAGTTTACTGACTCAGGGGCCTCAGTTCTTC.

CDR3: CASSRGQRGNTGELFF. DNA of the CDR3: TGTGCCAGCAGTCGGGGACAGCGCGGGAACACCGGGGAGCTGTTTTTT. J is TRBJ2-2 and V is TRBV5-5; TRBD1 matches 7 bases. The CDR3 sequence is 16 residues long. From germline, CDR1 is SGHKS and CDR2 YYEKEE (reference sequence). V trimming: 5 bases; J trimming: 1 base; junction bases outside the gene matches: 8.

This chain joins TRBV7-2 and TRBJ2-7; D gene uncertain. The CDR3 is 13 residues long. CDR1 and CDR2 (germline): SGHTA, FQGNSA. Trimming took 3 bases from V and 0 from J, leaving 6 bases between them. Here the CDR3 reads CASSLYGSYEQYF. CDR3 coding DNA: TGTGCCAGCAGCTTGTACGGCTCCTACGAGCAGTACTTC.

The chain has TRBV7-9 and TRBJ1-2; D not certain. Germline V gives CDR1 SEHNR, CDR2 FQNEAQ (reference sequence). The V end was cut by 1 base, the J end by 5 bases, with 8 bases between. The CDR3 runs to 13 residues. As DNA, the CDR3 is TGTGCCAGCAGCTTAGACGGAGATTATGGCTACACCTTC. Its protein is CASSLDGDYGYTF.

The chain links TRBV12-5 to TRBJ1-2; 7 nucleotides align to TRBD1. This CDR3 region has 16 residues. The V and J ends lost 2 bases and 4 bases, in that order; junction bases with no gene match: 10. Germline V gene data show CDR1 as LGHNT and CDR2 as FRNRAP. CDR3 region: CASGLRGGDRPYGYTF. The DNA for the CDR3 is TGTGCTAGTGGTTTGAGGGGAGGGGACAGACCCTATGGCTACACCTTC.

This chain joins TRBV27 and TRBJ2-5; 9 bases match TRBD1. The V and J ends lost 7 bases and 5 bases, in that order; junction bases with no gene match: 5. Germline V gene lookup returns CDR1 MNHEY and CDR2 SMNVEV (reference sequence). There are 13 residues in the CDR3. CDR3 sequence (DNA): TGTGCCAGCACGGACAGGGGCCAGGAGACCCAGTACTTC. Translated: CASTDRGQETQYF.

The genes are TRBV4-2 and TRBJ1-2; D gene ambiguous. The CDR3 is 15 residues long. Germline V lookup: CDR1 LGHNA, CDR2 YNFKEQ. As DNA, the CDR3 is TGTGTCAGTAGCCAAGGGCGGACTGCTAACTATGGCTACACCTTC. Its protein product is CVSSQGRTANYGYTF.

V usage is TRBV20-1 and J usage is TRBJ2-1; D is uncertain. CDR3 length: 15 amino acids. With 3 bases removed from V and 1 base from J, the gap between germline ends came to 13 bases. From germline, CDR1 is DFQATT and CDR2 SNEGSKA (reference sequence). In DNA form, the CDR3 reads TGCAGTGCTAGTCGGGTGGCCGTTTCCTACAATGAGCAGTTCTTC. Encoded protein: CSASRVAVSYNEQFF.

J is TRBJ2-7 and V is TRBV5-4, with 13 bases fitting TRBD2. The germline V gene has CDR1 SGHNT and CDR2 YYREEE (reference sequence). The CDR3 is 17 amino acids. V was clipped by 2 bases and J by 2 bases; unmatched bases: 7. This CDR3 reads CASSFDPGLAGTYEQYF. As DNA, the CDR3 is TGTGCCAGCAGCTTTGACCCGGGACTAGCGGGAACCTACGAGCAGTACTTC.